The 29 T cell receptor beta chains given below trace back to one sample, sequenced in a study of early T cells in non-severe SARS-CoV-2 infection. MiXCR was run by TCRdb on the 5' RACE reads, yielding one entry per CDR3 protein. The sample has about 49,000 distinct CDR3 sequences, approximately 12% seen once. Specimen: whole blood, collected at baseline. The receptor set was obtained from an adult who was a healthcare worker with PCR-confirmed SARS-CoV-2 infection or an uninfected control (not recorded which).

The table lists this clonotype with a few counts. The chain has TRBV14 and TRBJ2-7; D call uncertain. CDR1 and CDR2 from the germline V gene are SGHDN and FVKESK. V dropped 4 bases and J dropped 4 bases, with 20 bases sitting between them. This CDR3 spans 16 amino acids. This chain's CDR3 is CASSLLPKPRGYEQYF. In DNA form, the CDR3 reads TGTGCCAGCAGCCTACTCCCGAAACCCCGTGGGTACGAGCAGTACTTC.

The CDR3 loop reads CASSRDSGVSSYEQYF. As DNA, the CDR3 is TGTGCCAGCAGTCGAGACAGCGGGGTCAGCTCCTACGAGCAGTACTTC. V and J are TRBV6-2 or TRBV6-3 and TRBJ2-7; 7 bases fit TRBD2. CDR1 MNHEY and CDR2 SVGEGT come from the germline V gene. V lost 5 bases to trimming and J lost 0 bases; unmatched junction nucleotides: 10. This CDR3 is 16 amino acids long.

This clonotype was picked up a small number of times. The V call is TRBV6-1, the J call TRBJ1-4, with 9 bases fitting TRBD1. The germline gives CDR1 MNHNS, CDR2 SASEGT. This CDR3 has 15 amino acids. V was pared by 6 bases and J by 5 bases, with 7 bases of the junction left unmatched. CDR3 protein: CASRASGTGNEKLFF. DNA for the CDR3: TGTGCCAGCAGAGCCTCCGGGACAGGGAATGAAAAACTGTTTTTT.

The rearrangement joins TRBV25-1 to TRBJ1-1; 7 bases map to TRBD1. From germline, CDR1 is MGHDK and CDR2 SYGVNS. Trimming at V came to 0 bases and at J to 0 bases, leaving 4 bases not matched to a gene. This CDR3 has 16 amino acids. CDR3 nucleotide sequence: TGTGCCAGCAGTGAATATCAGGACAGGATGAACACTGAAGCTTTCTTT. Protein: CASSEYQDRMNTEAFF. The entire variable domain, with the rest obtained from reference TRBV25-1 and TRBJ1-1, is as follows: EADIYQTPRYLVIGTGKKITLECSQTMGHDKMYWYQQDPGMELHLIHYSYGVNSTEKGDLSSESTVSRIRTEHFPLTLESARPSHTSQYLCASSEYQDRMNTEAFFGQGTRLTVV.

The rearrangement joins TRBV20-1 to TRBJ2-5; 10 bases align to TRBD2. After removal of 7 bases from V and 1 base from J, the junction contained 6 bases not matched to a gene. The V gene's germline CDR1 is DFQATT and CDR2 SNEGSKA (reference sequence). The length of the CDR3 is 14 residues. The CDR3 loop is CSGRAGGSQETQYF. The CDR3 coding sequence is TGCAGTGGCAGAGCGGGAGGGAGCCAAGAGACCCAGTACTTC.

The V and J genes are TRBV7-8 and TRBJ2-1; 7 nucleotides agree with TRBD2. Trimming removed 3 bases from V and 8 bases from J; junction bases left unmatched: 7. CDR1 is SGHVS and CDR2 is FQNEAQ in the germline V gene. CDR3 length equals 14 residues. The CDR3 coding sequence is TGTGCCAGCAGCTTGACTAGACTAGCAGATGAGCAGTTCTTC. It translates to CASSLTRLADEQFF.

The table lists this clonotype with a few counts. The rearrangement joins TRBV7-9 to TRBJ2-3; D is possibly TRBD2 (6 bases). This CDR3 region has 15 residues. The germline V gene has CDR1 SEHNR and CDR2 FQNEAQ (reference sequence). Trimming left V 1 base short and J 2 bases short, with 10 bases between. The CDR3 region is CASSLVEGSTDTQYF. In DNA form, the CDR3 reads TGTGCCAGCAGCTTAGTGGAGGGGTCCACAGATACGCAGTATTTT.

This clonotype turned up a few times. The V and J genes are TRBV4-3 and TRBJ2-1; D not resolved. The CDR3 length is 14 residues. Trimming shortened V by 0 bases and J by 8 bases, and 11 bases separated the two germline ends. Germline V gene sequence: CDR1 LGHNA, CDR2 YSLEER. As DNA, the CDR3 is TGCGCCAGCAGCCAAGAAAGCGAGGTGGATGAGCAGTTCTTC. It specifies CASSQESEVDEQFF.

This clonotype has more than one count but fewer than ten. The V call is TRBV5-1, the J call TRBJ2-3; TRBD2 aligns across 14 bases. The V segment lost 3 bases and the J segment 5 bases; nucleotides outside the gene matches: 5. The CDR3 is made up of 16 amino acids. Germline lookup yields CDR1 SGHRS and CDR2 YFSETQ. The chain's CDR3 is CASSSGLAGAGDTQYF. Here the CDR3 DNA reads TGCGCCAGCAGCTCGGGACTAGCGGGAGCGGGAGATACGCAGTATTTT.

This clonotype was counted a few times. The V call is TRBV4-3, the J call TRBJ2-1; 10 nucleotides line up with TRBD2. Germline V gene data show CDR1 as LGHNA and CDR2 as YSLEER. This CDR3 region has 15 residues. With 4 bases clipped from V and 3 bases from J, the junction kept 3 bases outside the gene matches. CDR3 nucleotides: TGCGCCAGCAGCCCCGGACTAGCGGACTACAATGAGCAGTTCTTC. Its protein product is CASSPGLADYNEQFF.

This clonotype was recorded a few times. V usage is TRBV20-1 and J usage is TRBJ2-7, with D perhaps TRBD1 or TRBD2 (6 bases each). CDR1 is DFQATT, CDR2 SNEGSKA, per germline (reference sequence). CDR3 length: 14 residues. Trimming removed 6 bases at V and 0 bases at J, with 15 bases between. In DNA, the CDR3 is TGCAGTGCCGGAGGGGGGTACTTCTCCTACGAGCAGTACTTC. This encodes CSAGGGYFSYEQYF.

The V gene is TRBV3-1, the J gene TRBJ2-7, with D possibly matching TRBD1 (5 bases). Germline V gene sequence: CDR1 LGHDT, CDR2 YNNKEL (reference sequence). Trimming took 4 bases from V and 7 from J, leaving 23 bases between them. The CDR3 runs to 16 residues. This chain's CDR3 is CASSPPYGQPLREQYF. CDR3 bases: TGTGCCAGCAGCCCGCCCTACGGACAACCTCTACGAGAGCAGTACTTC.

The gene calls are TRBV10-1 and TRBJ1-2; D gene uncertain. CDR3 length equals 12 residues. Per the germline V gene, CDR1 is WNHNN and CDR2 is SYGVQD (reference sequence). V gave up 3 bases and J gave up 8 bases, with 10 bases separating them. CDR3 nucleotides: TGCGCCAGCAGTGAATGGCAGCTAGGCTACACCTTC. Residues: CASSEWQLGYTF.

This clonotype has more than one count but fewer than ten. This sequence joins TRBV24-1 and TRBJ2-1; TRBD2 agrees at 7 bases. Germline-derived CDR1 and CDR2 are KGHDR and SFDVKD. V lost 7 bases and J lost 7; bases outside the gene matches: 18. The CDR3 totals 17 residues. CDR3: CATSSQGGLGLWNEQFF. CDR3 in DNA: TGTGCCACCAGCTCTCAGGGAGGGCTGGGTTTGTGGAATGAGCAGTTCTTC.

This clonotype was seen a handful of times. This rearrangement joins TRBV7-8 to TRBJ2-7; D uncertain. Deletions cut 2 bases from V and 3 bases from J, with 11 bases between. CDR3 length: 14 amino acids. CDR1 is SGHVS and CDR2 is FQNEAQ in the germline V gene. The CDR3 loop is CASSLQAAGYEQYF. Written as DNA, the CDR3 is TGTGCCAGCAGCTTACAAGCCGCTGGCTACGAGCAGTACTTC.

This clonotype was counted many times. This rearrangement joins TRBV6-6 to TRBJ1-4; D may be TRBD1 (5 bases). Germline V gene sequence: CDR1 MNHNY, CDR2 SVGAGI (reference sequence). Trimming shortened V by 5 bases and J by 8 bases, and 12 bases separated the two germline ends. This CDR3 is 13 amino acids long. DNA of the CDR3: TGTGCCAGCAGTCACCCCGAGGGGGAAAAACTGTTTTTT. Protein sequence: CASSHPEGEKLFF.

In DNA, the CDR3 is TGTGCCAGCAGCTTCAATCCTGACAAAAACATTCAGTACTTC. It is translated as CASSFNPDKNIQYF. The V and J genes are TRBV7-9 and TRBJ2-4; no definite D call. The CDR3 runs to 14 residues. V was cut by 3 bases and J by 3 bases, with 9 bases left in between. Germline lookup yields CDR1 SEHNR and CDR2 FQNEAQ (reference sequence).

The V and J genes are TRBV6-2 or TRBV6-3 and TRBJ2-1; 8 bases match TRBD2. Germline-derived CDR1 and CDR2 are MNHEY and SVGEGT. The CDR3 is made up of 15 amino acids. J gave up 5 bases and V 6 bases, and 9 bases lay outside the gene matches. The CDR3 DNA sequence: TGTGCCAGCAGCCCACCGGGACTAGATCACAATGAGCAGTTCTTC. It translates to CASSPPGLDHNEQFF.

The chain recombines TRBV10-2 with TRBJ1-2; 9 bases agree with TRBD1. The junction had 4 bases not matched to a gene; V was cut back by 6 bases and J by 2 bases. Germline CDR1 and CDR2: WSHSY and SAAADI. The CDR3 runs to 14 residues. CDR3 sequence (DNA): TGCGCCAGCAGAAAGGGACAGGGAAACTATGGCTACACCTTC. Translated: CASRKGQGNYGYTF.

Notes on this clonotype: This may stem from a read error, because a much larger clone lies one nucleotide away. The chain joins TRBV28 to TRBJ1-1; no firm D call. Germline V gene sequence: CDR1 MDHEN, CDR2 SYDVKM. This CDR3 has 13 amino acids. The CDR3 protein is CVSTLPGGLEAFF. The CDR3 DNA follows: TGTGTCAGCACCCTCCCCGGCGGGCTTGAAGCTTTCTTT.

The rearrangement uses TRBV28 and TRBJ2-7; 7 bases align to TRBD1. The CDR3 has 12 amino acids. From germline, CDR1 is MDHEN and CDR2 SYDVKM. After removal of 6 bases from V and 6 bases from J, the junction contained 5 bases not matched to a gene. The CDR3 sequence is CASSLGQFEQYF. The CDR3 DNA reads TGTGCCAGCAGCCTGGGACAGTTCGAGCAGTACTTC.

This clonotype appeared many times. CDR3 bases: TGTGCCAGCAGCTTAATAGCTAGCACAGATACGCAGTATTTT. Its protein is CASSLIASTDTQYF. The chain employs TRBV7-3 and TRBJ2-3; D ambiguous. Germline CDR1 and CDR2: SGHTA and FQGTGA. The CDR3 covers 14 residues. Trimming removed 1 base at V and 0 bases at J, with 5 bases between. The whole variable domain, filled in from reference TRBV7-3 and TRBJ2-3, reads GAGVSQTPSNKVTEKGKYVELRCDPISGHTALYWYRQSLGQGPEFLIYFQGTGAADDSGLPNDRFFAVRPEGSVSTLKIQRTERGDSAVYLCASSLIASTDTQYFGPGTRLTVL.

The chain recombines TRBV20-1 with TRBJ2-7; 7 positions match TRBD2. Germline V gene sequence: CDR1 DFQATT, CDR2 SNEGSKA (reference sequence). V was pared by 1 base and J by 6 bases, with 6 bases of the junction left unmatched. This CDR3 has 13 residues. This CDR3 reads CSARGSGYGEQYF. The CDR3 DNA reads TGCAGTGCTAGAGGTAGCGGGTACGGCGAGCAGTACTTC.

This clonotype has more than one count but fewer than ten. This chain links TRBV18 with TRBJ2-5; 9 nucleotides align to TRBD1. The CDR3 is 17 residues long. V dropped 3 bases and J dropped 2; count of bases not matched to a gene: 10. Germline-derived CDR1 and CDR2 are KGHSH and LQKENI. The CDR3 loop is CASSPVAGQGSQETQYF. The CDR3 DNA follows: TGTGCCAGCTCACCGGTCGCAGGACAGGGGTCGCAAGAGACCCAGTACTTC.

This clonotype was detected a few times. The CDR3 here is CASSNTYTGELFF. CDR3 bases: TGTGCCAGCAGCAATACTTACACCGGGGAGCTGTTTTTT. This chain connects TRBV7-3 to TRBJ2-2; unclear D gene. Deletions cut 5 bases from V and 3 bases from J, with 7 bases between. Germline values: CDR1 SGHTA, CDR2 FQGTGA. The CDR3 covers 13 residues.

CDR3 protein: CASSPTTGTSTDTQYF. In DNA, the CDR3 is TGTGCCAGCAGCCCAACGACAGGGACTAGCACAGATACGCAGTATTTT. The chain is built from TRBV5-5 and TRBJ2-3, with D maybe TRBD1 (7 bases). CDR3 length: 16 amino acids. Per the germline V gene, CDR1 is SGHKS and CDR2 is YYEKEE (reference sequence). The V end was cut by 4 bases, the J end by 0 bases, with 15 bases between.

Many counts were recorded for this clonotype. V is TRBV5-1 and J is TRBJ2-1, with TRBD2 as a possible D gene (6 bases). The CDR3 is made up of 14 amino acids. Germline V gene lookup returns CDR1 SGHRS and CDR2 YFSETQ. V lost 7 bases and J 3 bases, leaving 14 bases between the germline ends. The CDR3 coding sequence is TGCGCCAGCGAGGGCGGGGTAGGCTACAATGAGCAGTTCTTC. Its protein product is CASEGGVGYNEQFF.

This clonotype showed up just a few times. The J gene is TRBJ2-7, the V gene TRBV20-1; 10 nucleotides align to TRBD2. The CDR3 totals 14 residues. CDR1 and CDR2 from the germline V gene are DFQATT and SNEGSKA (reference sequence). J was trimmed by 0 bases and V by 5 bases; bases with no gene match: 4. This CDR3 is CSALAGVSSYEQYF. CDR3 DNA sequence: TGCAGTGCTCTAGCGGGAGTTTCCTCCTACGAGCAGTACTTC.

This chain links TRBV12-3 or TRBV12-4 with TRBJ1-2, with TRBD1 matching over 8 bases. V dropped 4 bases and J dropped 4; count of bases not matched to a gene: 8. CDR3 size: 15 residues. The CDR3: CASSSPDRAIYGYTF. For the CDR3, the DNA is TGTGCCAGCAGTTCTCCGGACAGGGCTATCTATGGCTACACCTTC.